The source of this T cell receptor beta chain is a study of technical replicates of blood from a few donors. Libraries were prepared by immunoSEQ multiplex PCR; TCRdb keeps only in-frame clonotypes and omits some of them. The sample lists about 82,000 clones, roughly 95% occurring once. This CDR3 has 15 amino acids. In germline, CDR1 is SGHNT, CDR2 YYREEE (reference sequence). V was pared by 1 base and J by 5 bases, with 13 bases between. The sequence derives from a human donor in good health. Material: T cells isolated from PBMCs. The chain couples TRBV5-4 to TRBJ1-5, with D maybe TRBD1 (5 bases). The CDR3 DNA reads TGTGCCAGCAGCTTGTGGGGGGGAGGCGATCAGCCCCAGCATTTT. Translating gives CASSLWGGGDQPQHF.